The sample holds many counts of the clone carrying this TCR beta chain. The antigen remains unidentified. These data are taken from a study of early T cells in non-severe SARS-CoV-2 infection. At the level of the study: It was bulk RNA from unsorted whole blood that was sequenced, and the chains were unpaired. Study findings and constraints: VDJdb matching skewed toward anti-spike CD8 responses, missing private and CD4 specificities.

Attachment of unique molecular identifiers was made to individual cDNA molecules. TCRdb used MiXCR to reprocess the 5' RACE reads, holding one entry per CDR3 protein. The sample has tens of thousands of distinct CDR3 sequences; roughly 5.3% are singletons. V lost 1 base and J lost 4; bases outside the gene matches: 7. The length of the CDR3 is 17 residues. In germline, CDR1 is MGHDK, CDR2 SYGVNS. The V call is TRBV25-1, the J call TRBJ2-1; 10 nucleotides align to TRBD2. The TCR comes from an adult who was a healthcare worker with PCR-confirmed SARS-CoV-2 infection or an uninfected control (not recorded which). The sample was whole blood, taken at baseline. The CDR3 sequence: CASSEFSGRAMYNEQFF. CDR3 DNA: TGTGCCAGCAGTGAATTCAGCGGGAGGGCCATGTACAATGAGCAGTTCTTC.